The 14 T cell receptor beta chains given below trace back to one sample, sequenced in a study of OX40 agonist ivuxolimab in advanced cancers. Assay used: immunoSEQ multiplex PCR; TCRdb lists only in-frame clones, some missing. The repertoire consists of about 81,000 clones, with around 85% occurring once and the leading ten covering 0.2% to 0.25%. This specimen consisted of CD4+ or CD8+ T cells sorted from blood, obtained in a trial of the OX40 agonist ivuxolimab. Receptors were obtained from an adult with an advanced solid tumor such as melanoma, head and neck, liver or kidney cancer.

This chain joins TRBV28 and TRBJ2-7; unclear D gene. V was shortened by 4 bases and J by 4 bases, with 14 bases between the two germline ends. The germline gives CDR1 MDHEN, CDR2 SYDVKM. The CDR3 consists of 14 residues. CDR3: CASSYSTGYYEQYV. CDR3 sequence (DNA): TGTGCCAGCAGTTACTCGACTGGTTATTACGAGCAGTACGTC.

This clone was counted between two and nine times. V is TRBV7-2 and J is TRBJ2-7; 7 nucleotides match TRBD2. V dropped 4 bases and J dropped 2; count of bases not matched to a gene: 5. The CDR3 spans 14 residues. CDR1 is SGHTA, CDR2 FQGNSA, per germline. The CDR3 sequence is CASSYKRGTYEQYF. CDR3 nucleotide sequence: TGTGCCAGCAGCTACAAGCGGGGCACCTACGAGCAGTACTTC. Full variable domain (rest looked up from reference TRBV7-2 and TRBJ2-7): GAGVSQSPSNKVTEKGKDVELRCDPISGHTALYWYRQSLGQGLEFLIYFQGNSAPDKSGLPSDRFSAERTGGSVSTLTIQRTQQEDSAVYLCASSYKRGTYEQYFGPGTRLTVT.

The rearrangement links TRBV20-1 to TRBJ1-2; D is uncertain. The CDR3 has 11 amino acids. Germline-derived CDR1 and CDR2 are DFQATT and SNEGSKA (reference sequence). Trimming removed 6 bases from V and 4 bases from J, with 9 bases in between. The CDR3 sequence: CSATTRYGYTF. CDR3 sequence (DNA): TGCAGTGCGACCACACGCTATGGCTACACCTTC.

J is TRBJ1-4 and V is TRBV10-2; D gene uncertain. The V end lost 8 bases, the J end lost 7 bases, and 14 bases lay between the germline ends. The CDR3 covers 13 residues. The germline V gene has CDR1 WSHSY and CDR2 SAAADI. CDR3 nucleotide sequence: TGCGCCAGCCTAGGCCACGGAACTGAAAAACTGTTTTTT. It yields the protein CASLGHGTEKLFF.

This chain uses TRBV11-3 with TRBJ2-2; TRBD1 or TRBD2 may be the D gene (5 bases each). The CDR3 totals 14 residues. V was cut by 3 bases and J by 4 bases, with 9 bases left in between. Germline V gene sequence: CDR1 SGHNT, CDR2 YENEEA. CDR3 DNA sequence: TGTGCCAGCAGCTTGGGACGGAGCACCGGGGAGCTGTTTTTT. Protein: CASSLGRSTGELFF.

The chain has TRBV2 and TRBJ2-2, with no clear D. CDR1 is SNHLY, CDR2 FYNNEI, per germline. The CDR3 length is 14 residues. V was cut by 7 bases and J by 6 bases, with 15 bases left in between. The CDR3 nucleotides read TGTGCCAGCACCGCCCCTATCCCCCCCGGGGAGCTGTTTTTT. Translating it yields CASTAPIPPGELFF.

The CDR3 DNA reads TGCGCCAGCAGCGAGGGGGGAGCCTACAATGAGCAGTTCTTC. Protein: CASSEGGAYNEQFF. The rearrangement uses TRBV5-1 and TRBJ2-1; D could derive from TRBD1 or TRBD2 (6 bases each). The CDR3 sequence is 14 residues long. From germline, CDR1 is SGHRS and CDR2 YFSETQ. The V and J ends lost 4 bases and 2 bases respectively, with 10 bases between them.

A single count supports this clone. V usage is TRBV5-1 and J usage is TRBJ2-5; TRBD1 agrees at 7 bases. Germline CDR1 reads SGHRS; CDR2 reads YFSETQ. Germline trimming cut 4 bases from V and 5 bases from J; bases unmatched to any gene: 8. The CDR3 loop spans 14 amino acids. The CDR3 reads CASSRDSGEETQYF. The CDR3 DNA follows: TGCGCCAGCAGCCGGGACAGTGGGGAGGAGACCCAGTACTTC.

This chain connects TRBV6-1 to TRBJ2-7; D is possibly TRBD1 (6 bases). This CDR3 has 15 residues. Deletions cut 6 bases from V and 2 bases from J, with 17 bases between. The germline V gene has CDR1 MNHNS and CDR2 SASEGT. The CDR3 DNA reads TGTGCCAGCAGGCGGCAGGGGCCCCGGACCTACGAGCAGTACGTC. Its protein is CASRRQGPRTYEQYV.

This chain uses TRBV28 with TRBJ2-5; D is possibly TRBD1 or TRBD2 (7 bases each). Trimming took off 7 bases at V and 7 bases at J, with 19 bases between the two ends. Looked up from germline, CDR1 is MDHEN and CDR2 is SYDVKM. The CDR3 covers 14 residues. The CDR3 bases are TGTGCCAGCACCAGGGGGGGCCTGGGTGGGACCCAGTACTTC. Residues: CASTRGGLGGTQYF.

The gene calls are TRBV12-1 and TRBJ2-7. TRBV12-1 is listed as a pseudogene. CDR3 length equals 15 residues. The CDR3 DNA sequence: TGTGCCAGCAGGGCCCCATGGGACCCAACCTACGAGCAGTACTTC. Its translation is CASRAPWDPTYEQYF.

This clone came up once. The chain recombines TRBV27 with TRBJ2-1; a possible D gene is TRBD1 (10 bases). From germline, CDR1 is MNHEY and CDR2 SMNVEV (reference sequence). Trimming cost V 7 bases and J 7 bases, with 41 bases left between them. The CDR3 runs to 22 residues. CDR3 region: CASNRDRGSLAGSTRLGNEQFF. CDR3 DNA sequence: TGTGCCAGCAACCGGGACAGGGGATCACTAGCGGGTTCCACGAGACTTGGTAATGAGCAGTTCTTC.

Of note for this clone: Relative to the germline gene, one junction end is altered; a read error may explain this. This specimen includes other DNA sequences encoding the same CDR3. The chain carries TRBV9 and TRBJ2-7; 7 nucleotides match TRBD1. In germline, CDR1 is SGDLS, CDR2 YYNGEE. CDR3 length: 14 residues. The CDR3 DNA sequence: TGTGCCAGCAGCGTACAGGGGGTTCCCTATGAGCAGTACTTC. It codes for CASSVQGVPYEQYF. Together with reference TRBV9 and TRBJ2-7, the CDR3 gives the full variable domain: DSGVTQTPKHLITATGQRVTLRCSPRSGDLSVYWYQQSLDQGLQFLIQYYNGEERAKGNILERFSAQQFPDLHSELNLSSLELGDSALYFCASSVQGVPYEQYFGPGTRLTVT.

For this clone: The DNA is omitted, as the CDR3 cannot be located on it reliably, and the CDR3 follows TCRdb's listing. This chain links TRBV18 with TRBJ1-2; the D call of TRBD1 is as the table states it, not checked on the DNA. Inclusive of both ends, the CDR3 amounts to 16 amino acids. Germline assignment: CDR1 KGHSH and CDR2 LQKENI. The CDR3 sequence is CASSRLFGQGILGGTF.